These 23 T cell receptor beta chains were sequenced from one sample in a study of neurological immune-mediated disorders. Each CDR3 protein gets one entry after TCRdb re-called the 5' RACE reads with MiXCR. This sample has tens of thousands of distinct CDR3 sequences, with just over 2.5% found just once. Sequenced material: PBMCs. The receptors shown here come from a woman aged 25 to 39 with multiple sclerosis.

This clonotype has a count of ten or more. J is TRBJ2-6 and V is TRBV9, with unresolved D. The CDR3 is made up of 15 amino acids. Germline CDR1 and CDR2: SGDLS and YYNGEE. Trimming removed 2 bases at V and 1 base at J, with 7 bases between. The chain's CDR3 is CASSVPGSGANVLTF. CDR3 DNA sequence: TGTGCCAGCAGCGTCCCCGGGTCTGGGGCCAACGTCCTGACTTTC.

This clonotype was found many times. The CDR3 coding sequence is TGCGCCAGCAGCCAAAGGCCCCCTGACGCAACGGGTACCGGGGAGCTGTTTTTT. It specifies CASSQRPPDATGTGELFF. This rearrangement joins TRBV4-3 to TRBJ2-2; no clear D gene. V dropped 2 bases and J dropped 5 bases, with 21 bases sitting between them. The CDR3 consists of 18 residues. Germline CDR1 and CDR2: LGHNA and YSLEER.

This clonotype was detected many times. CDR3 residues: CSASSTSGSNIHTDTQYF. The CDR3 nucleotides are TGCAGTGCTAGCTCCACTAGCGGGAGTAATATCCACACAGATACGCAGTATTTT. The chain uses TRBV20-1 and TRBJ2-3; 11 nucleotides match TRBD2. V lost 3 bases to trimming and J lost 2 bases; unmatched junction nucleotides: 13. Germline V gene data show CDR1 as DFQATT and CDR2 as SNEGSKA (reference sequence). The CDR3 runs to 18 residues.

The table lists this clonotype with many counts. The genes are TRBV5-1 and TRBJ2-7; 7 positions agree with TRBD1. V lost 4 bases and J lost 2; bases outside the gene matches: 6. Germline V gene sequence: CDR1 SGHRS, CDR2 YFSETQ. This CDR3 has 14 residues. The CDR3: CASSTGQETYEQYF. In nucleotides, the CDR3 is TGCGCCAGCAGCACCGGACAGGAAACCTACGAGCAGTACTTC.

This clonotype was observed at least ten times. This chain connects TRBV7-2 to TRBJ2-3; D remains unclear. CDR1 is SGHTA and CDR2 is FQGNSA in the germline V gene. The CDR3 has 13 amino acids. V was shortened by 1 base and J by 5 bases, with 7 bases between the two germline ends. CDR3 sequence reads: CASSLESEDTQYF. The CDR3, as DNA: TGTGCCAGCAGCTTAGAATCAGAAGATACGCAGTATTTT.

In its sample, this clonotype was seen many times. This chain uses TRBV9 with TRBJ1-1; TRBD1 might be the D (6 bases). Germline V gene lookup returns CDR1 SGDLS and CDR2 YYNGEE. The V end lost 2 bases, the J end lost 3 bases, and 11 bases lay between the germline ends. There are 14 residues in the CDR3. The DNA for the CDR3 is TGTGCCAGCAGCGTGTGGACAGTTTACACTGAAGCTTTCTTT. Its translation: CASSVWTVYTEAFF. Based on the CDR3 plus reference TRBV9 and TRBJ1-1, the full variable domain is DSGVTQTPKHLITATGQRVTLRCSPRSGDLSVYWYQQSLDQGLQFLIQYYNGEERAKGNILERFSAQQFPDLHSELNLSSLELGDSALYFCASSVWTVYTEAFFGQGTRLTVV.

This sequence joins TRBV24-1 and TRBJ2-1; 8 bases match TRBD1. The CDR3 spans 13 residues. J was trimmed by 8 bases and V by 9 bases; bases with no gene match: 8. Germline V gene sequence: CDR1 KGHDR, CDR2 SFDVKD. The CDR3 spells CATASGQGDEQFF. The CDR3 bases are TGTGCCACCGCCTCAGGACAGGGCGATGAGCAGTTCTTC.

This clonotype was counted many times. The chain links TRBV10-2 to TRBJ1-1; 7 nucleotides align to TRBD1. V gave up 2 bases and J gave up 2 bases; unmatched junction bases: 5. CDR1 is WSHSY and CDR2 is SAAADI in the germline V gene. This CDR3 comprises 15 residues. CDR3 amino acids: CASSEMGQINTEAFF. The CDR3 nucleotides read TGCGCCAGCAGTGAGATGGGACAGATCAACACTGAAGCTTTCTTT.

In this sample, this clonotype turned up many times. The chain joins TRBV7-2 to TRBJ2-2; 12 positions match TRBD2. CDR3 length equals 16 residues. Trimming at V came to 1 base and at J to 7 bases, leaving 4 bases not matched to a gene. The germline V gene has CDR1 SGHTA and CDR2 FQGNSA. In DNA form, the CDR3 reads TGTGCCAGCAGCTTAGAAGGACTAGCGGGACTCGGGGAGCTGTTTTTT. It is translated as CASSLEGLAGLGELFF.

This clonotype showed up many times. The chain recombines TRBV5-1 with TRBJ2-1, with a weak D call TRBD2 (6 bases). The CDR3 consists of 15 residues. Germline V lookup: CDR1 SGHRS, CDR2 YFSETQ. The ends were cut back, 0 bases at V and 6 bases at J, with 13 bases in the middle. The CDR3 sequence: CASSLAVGSANEQFF. The CDR3, as DNA: TGCGCCAGCAGCTTGGCCGTCGGGAGCGCCAATGAGCAGTTCTTC. Full variable domain (outside the CDR3, taken from reference TRBV5-1 and TRBJ2-1): KAGVTQTPRYLIKTRGQQVTLSCSPISGHRSVSWYQQTPGQGLQFLFEYFSETQRNKGNFPGRFSGRQFSNSRSEMNVSTLELGDSALYLCASSLAVGSANEQFFGPGTRLTVL.

In this sample, this clonotype turned up many times. The chain carries TRBV27 and TRBJ1-2; 9 bases are shared with TRBD1. This CDR3 has 13 residues. CDR1 and CDR2 from the germline V gene are MNHEY and SMNVEV (reference sequence). After removal of 6 bases from V and 4 bases from J, the junction contained 3 bases not matched to a gene. CDR3 amino acids: CASSQTGGYGYTF. The CDR3 nucleotides read TGTGCCAGCAGCCAGACAGGGGGCTATGGCTACACCTTC.

The chain carries TRBV6-4 and TRBJ2-7, with no clear D. The germline V gene encodes CDR1 MRHNA and CDR2 SNTAGT. The CDR3 covers 15 residues. Trimming pared 2 bases from V and 7 bases from J, leaving 18 bases between. For the CDR3, the DNA is TGTGCCAGCAGTGACCCCCGACCGGGCACCAAAGAGCAGTACTTC. Its translation is CASSDPRPGTKEQYF.

As to this clonotype: At one end the junction does not follow the germline gene, possibly because of a read error. V is TRBV5-5 and J is TRBJ2-2, with no clear D. CDR3 length: 16 residues. Germline V gene sequence: CDR1 SGHKS, CDR2 YYEKEE (reference sequence). The CDR3 sequence: CASSGRRTPNNGELFF. The CDR3 DNA reads TGTGCCAGCAGCGGCCGACGGACCCCCAACAACGGGGAGCTGTTTTTT. The full variable domain, rest sourced from reference TRBV5-5 and TRBJ2-2, is DAGVTQSPTHLIKTRGQQVTLRCSPISGHKSVSWYQQVLGQGPQFIFQYYEKEERGRGNFPDRFSARQFPNYSSELNVNALLLGDSALYLCASSGRRTPNNGELFFGEGSRLTVL.

This clonotype was detected ten times or more. The rearrangement joins TRBV6-5 to TRBJ2-2; 8 bases are a match to TRBD1. The CDR3 is 15 amino acids. The V and J ends lost 7 bases and 4 bases, in that order; junction bases with no gene match: 8. The germline gives CDR1 MNHEY, CDR2 SVGAGI. The CDR3, as DNA: TGTGCCAGCAAGGGCAGGGGGCTGGTCACCGGGGAGCTGTTTTTT. Residues: CASKGRGLVTGELFF.

There are many counts of this clonotype. The chain carries TRBV20-1 and TRBJ1-5; no firm D call. The CDR3 has 14 residues. V was trimmed by 3 bases and J by 0 bases, leaving 9 bases between them. Looked up from germline, CDR1 is DFQATT and CDR2 is SNEGSKA (reference sequence). The CDR3: CSASPRYSNQPQHF. The CDR3 region has the DNA TGCAGTGCTAGCCCCAGATATAGCAATCAGCCCCAGCATTTT.

This clonotype was counted many times. V usage is TRBV5-1 and J usage is TRBJ1-1, with a tentative D call TRBD1 (5 bases). V shed 2 bases and J shed 5 bases, with 13 bases lying between them. The germline V gene encodes CDR1 SGHRS and CDR2 YFSETQ. The CDR3 is 14 residues long. The CDR3 DNA is TGCGCCAGCAGCTTCTGGGACCTGGAGACTGAAGCTTTCTTT. It codes for CASSFWDLETEAFF.

In this sample, this clonotype turned up a few times. With a much larger clone just one base away, this may be a read error. The V and J genes are TRBV20-1 and TRBJ2-1; 7 bases agree with TRBD2. The CDR3 loop spans 17 amino acids. J was trimmed by 4 bases and V by 1 base; bases with no gene match: 13. Germline CDR1 reads DFQATT; CDR2 reads SNEGSKA (reference sequence). CDR3: CSARGPSGSGTYNEQFF. The CDR3 coding sequence is TGCAGTGCTAGAGGCCCCAGTGGGAGCGGGACTTACAATGAGCAGTTCTTC.

This clonotype was seen repeatedly, ten times or more. This chain links TRBV12-3 or TRBV12-4 with TRBJ2-1; 11 positions agree with TRBD2. This CDR3 has 17 residues. With 6 bases clipped from V and 0 bases from J, the junction kept 7 bases outside the gene matches. This CDR3 reads CASSNLAGGYSYNEQFF. For the CDR3, the DNA is TGTGCCAGCAGCAACCTAGCGGGAGGATACTCCTACAATGAGCAGTTCTTC.

The table lists this clonotype with many counts. This rearrangement joins TRBV24-1 to TRBJ2-1; TRBD2 aligns across 7 bases. V gave up 1 base and J gave up 5 bases; unmatched junction bases: 7. The CDR3 extends over 16 amino acids. Germline V gene data show CDR1 as KGHDR and CDR2 as SFDVKD. CDR3 coding DNA: TGTGCCACCAGTGATTTCTCAGCGGGGCTCAACAATGAGCAGTTCTTC. This sequence encodes CATSDFSAGLNNEQFF.

This clonotype was seen many times. CDR3 sequence: CASSVSYSYNEQFF. As DNA, the CDR3 is TGTGCCAGCAGCGTATCCTACTCCTACAATGAGCAGTTCTTC. The chain joins TRBV9 to TRBJ2-1; D is ambiguous. Trimming shortened V by 1 base and J by 0 bases, and 5 bases separated the two germline ends. CDR3 length: 14 residues. Germline lookup yields CDR1 SGDLS and CDR2 YYNGEE.

This clonotype was seen repeatedly, ten times or more. This rearrangement joins TRBV12-3 or TRBV12-4 to TRBJ1-4; D is undetermined. Trimming took 6 bases from V and 8 from J, leaving 19 bases between them. The CDR3 is 15 amino acids. The DNA for the CDR3 is TGTGCCAGCAGCAATCCCCCGAGGGAAAAAGAAAAACTGTTTTTT. It encodes CASSNPPREKEKLFF.

This sequence joins TRBV25-1 and TRBJ2-1; perhaps TRBD2 as D (5 bases). Germline V gene sequence: CDR1 MGHDK, CDR2 SYGVNS. The CDR3 extends over 14 amino acids. Trimming pared 1 base from V and 5 bases from J, leaving 9 bases between. Here the CDR3 reads CASSEFGENNEQFF. The CDR3, as DNA: TGTGCCAGCAGTGAATTCGGGGAAAACAATGAGCAGTTCTTC. Supplemented by reference TRBV25-1 and TRBJ2-1, the full variable domain reads EADIYQTPRYLVIGTGKKITLECSQTMGHDKMYWYQQDPGMELHLIHYSYGVNSTEKGDLSSESTVSRIRTEHFPLTLESARPSHTSQYLCASSEFGENNEQFFGPGTRLTVL.

This clonotype was counted many times. The chain links TRBV5-1 to TRBJ2-3; a possible D gene is TRBD1 (6 bases). The CDR3 consists of 16 residues. The V and J ends lost 2 bases and 4 bases respectively, with 17 bases between them. Germline V gene sequence: CDR1 SGHRS, CDR2 YFSETQ. The CDR3 nucleotides read TGCGCCAGCAGCTTCGAACGTGAAGGGGGTGCAGATACGCAGTATTTT. It yields the protein CASSFEREGGADTQYF.